This T cell receptor beta chain derives from a study of T-cell memory formation after mild COVID-19. Study at large: Clustering of TCRs was largely donor specific. Study findings and constraints: Cross-reactive memory apparently joined, as some responding clones appeared in pre-infection memory. There was a balanced CD4/CD8 profile in clones contracting day 15 to 85, and later expanders leaned CD4+. Shrinking CD4+ clones resided mostly in CM and EM, and CD8+ ones in EMRA.

Each CDR3 protein gets one entry after TCRdb re-called the 5' RACE reads with MiXCR. The sample includes fewer than 400,000 distinct CDR3 sequences, about 17% of them seen just once. Trimming removed 4 bases at V and 0 bases at J, with 5 bases between. Germline CDR1 KGHDR, CDR2 SFDVKD. The CDR3 has 13 amino acids. A few counts support this clonotype. No antigen is known for it. The chain is built from TRBV24-1 and TRBJ1-1, with no clear D. The sequence came from a man between 18 and 35 years old who had mild COVID-19 (a few samples of this study predate the infection). Cell type and time point are not known. The sequenced material came from PBMCs or a T cell subset sorted from them (not recorded which). CDR3 sequence (DNA): TGTGCCACCAGTGACTACATGAACACTGAAGCTTTCTTT. It codes for CATSDYMNTEAFF.